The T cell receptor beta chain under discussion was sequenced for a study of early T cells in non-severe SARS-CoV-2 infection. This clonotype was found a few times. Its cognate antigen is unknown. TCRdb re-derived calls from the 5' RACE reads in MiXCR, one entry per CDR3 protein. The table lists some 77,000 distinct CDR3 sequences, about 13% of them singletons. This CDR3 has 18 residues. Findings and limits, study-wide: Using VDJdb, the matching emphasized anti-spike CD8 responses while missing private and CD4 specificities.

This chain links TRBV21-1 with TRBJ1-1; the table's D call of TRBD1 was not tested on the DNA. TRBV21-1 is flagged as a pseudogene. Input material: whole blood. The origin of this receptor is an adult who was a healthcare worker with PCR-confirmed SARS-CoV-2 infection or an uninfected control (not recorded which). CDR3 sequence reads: CASSTLKGQGVMNTEAFF. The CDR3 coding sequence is TGTGCCAGCAGCACATTGAAGGGACAGGGAGTTATGAACACTGAAGCTTTCTTT.